Reported below is one T cell receptor beta chain. The data belong to a study of cytomegalovirus exposure and HLA in healthy donors. This CDR3 region has 15 residues. Trimming took 2 bases from V and 3 from J, leaving 11 bases between them. In germline, CDR1 is MNHEY, CDR2 SVGAGI. The PCR employed 60 Vbeta primers together with 13 Jbeta primers. Sequencing was performed with immunoSEQ multiplex PCR; in TCRdb, only in-frame clones are kept and a portion is missing. The repertoire includes approximately 210,000 clones, roughly 76% of them detected once, and approximately 2.1% sits in the top ten. The sequenced material came from PBMCs. This clonotype was sampled from a woman aged 25-40 years in good health and CMV-seropositive. This chain connects TRBV6-5 to TRBJ1-3; tentatively, D is TRBD1 (5 bases). In nucleotides, the CDR3 is TGTGCCAGCAGTTACGACTGGGGGGGTGGAAACACCATATATTTT. This gives the protein CASSYDWGGGNTIYF.